The entry that follows covers one T cell receptor (beta chain) sequence. Its antigen is not identified. Data came from immunoSEQ multiplex PCR; TCRdb stores just in-frame clones and leaves some out. The sample shows roughly 30,000 clones, 92% of them seen only once. Trimming pared 6 bases from V and 4 bases from J, leaving 17 bases between. Germline values: CDR1 SNHLY, CDR2 FYNNEI. The CDR3 extends over 15 amino acids. This sample was taken from a study of monozygotic twins with cystic fibrosis. Study-wide points: Nucleotide-identical clonotype sharing was significantly higher within monozygotic CF twin pairs than between unrelated CF individuals.

The chain has TRBV2 and TRBJ2-3; TRBD2 is a possible D gene (6 bases). This TCR derives from a girl aged 2-10 years with cystic fibrosis. Specimen: blood. CDR3 in DNA: TGTGCCAGCAGCCACGGCTTCGGGAGCCCAGATACGCAGTATTTT. Its translation: CASSHGFGSPDTQYF.